Following are 4 T cell receptor beta chains from one sample sequenced in a study of early T cells in non-severe SARS-CoV-2 infection. From the 5' RACE reads, TCRdb called clonotypes with MiXCR, one entry per CDR3 protein. The sample has 100,000 to 150,000 distinct CDR3 sequences; 14% to 15% are singletons. Sequenced sample: whole blood. The receptors were gathered from an adult who was a healthcare worker with PCR-confirmed SARS-CoV-2 infection or an uninfected control (not recorded which).

There are a few counts of this clonotype. This chain links TRBV6-1 with TRBJ2-1; 8 positions match TRBD2. V dropped 6 bases and J dropped 9; count of bases not matched to a gene: 13. Germline CDR1 and CDR2: MNHNS and SASEGT. The CDR3 covers 15 residues. The CDR3 spells CASRGLGTPRSEQFF. Written as DNA, the CDR3 is TGTGCCAGCAGGGGACTAGGGACCCCTAGGAGTGAGCAGTTCTTC.

The V gene is TRBV3-1, the J gene TRBJ1-2; D is perhaps TRBD1 (6 bases). Trimming shortened V by 5 bases and J by 7 bases, and 14 bases separated the two germline ends. The length of the CDR3 is 13 residues. Germline V gives CDR1 LGHDT, CDR2 YNNKEL (reference sequence). CDR3 sequence reads: CASSAQGFSGYTF. DNA of the CDR3: TGTGCCAGCAGCGCACAGGGTTTCAGTGGCTACACCTTC. Complete variable domain (other parts from reference TRBV3-1 and TRBJ1-2): DTAVSQTPKYLVTQMGNDKSIKCEQNLGHDTMYWYKQDSKKFLKIMFSYNNKELIINETVPNRFSPKSPDKAHLNLHINSLELGDSAVYFCASSAQGFSGYTFGSGTRLTVV.

This clonotype came up a few times. The chain employs TRBV7-2 and TRBJ2-3; TRBD2 might be the D (6 bases). The CDR3 covers 16 residues. V lost 3 bases, J lost 7 bases, and 20 bases lay in between. Germline V gene data show CDR1 as SGHTA and CDR2 as FQGNSA. The CDR3 coding sequence is TGTGCCAGCAGCTTCCCCACCGCGGAGGGGCCCCATACGCAGTATTTT. Encoded protein: CASSFPTAEGPHTQYF.

The chain is built from TRBV7-8 and TRBJ1-4; weak D call: TRBD1 (6 bases). CDR3 size: 14 residues. Trimming removed 5 bases at V and 13 bases at J, with 20 bases between. Germline V gives CDR1 SGHVS, CDR2 FQNEAQ. The DNA for the CDR3 is TGTGCCAGCAGCCTCAGTGGGGGGGCCCGGGGACTGTTTTTT. Its translation: CASSLSGGARGLFF.